This entry is about one TCR beta chain. Sequencing used immunoSEQ multiplex PCR; TCRdb keeps in-frame clones, though not all of them. Of around 700,000 clones in the sample, 92% were seen once. Terminally differentiated effector memory CD45RA+ cells were excluded by CCR7 positive selection of CD45RO-negative cells. The germline gives CDR1 MNHEY, CDR2 SMNVEV (reference sequence). CDR3 length: 15 amino acids. V dropped 3 bases and J dropped 7; count of bases not matched to a gene: 5. The data were obtained in a study of shared clonotypes between healthy human individuals. The source is a man younger than 40 in good health. The sample consisted of naive CD8+ T cells sorted from blood. This chain uses TRBV27 with TRBJ2-7, with 14 bases matching TRBD2. Here the CDR3 DNA reads TGTGCCAGCAGTTTCGGGACTAGCGGGAGTCGGGAGCAGTACTTC. Translated: CASSFGTSGSREQYF.